Each of the 24 T cell receptor beta chains below was sequenced from the same sample in a study of blood T cell repertoires in COVID-19 (dated by TCRdb to about 2020). Preparation of the library involved the immunoSEQ multiplex PCR assay. The immuneACCESS repertoire file appears here via TCRdb, limited to in-frame rearrangements. These files lack a portion of the clones; in checked studies, under half of the deficit traces to unresolved V genes, and the cause of the others is not known. The table for this sample lists about 72,000 clones; over 85% of them were counted only once. The ten top clones hold approximately 9.1% of the sample. The sequenced sample consisted of peripheral blood. These receptors originate from a human donor in a cohort sampled during active COVID-19.

A single count supports this clone. J is TRBJ1-1 and V is TRBV28; no definite D call. The CDR3 length is 14 residues. Deletions cut 6 bases from V and 3 bases from J, with 14 bases between. The germline V gene encodes CDR1 MDHEN and CDR2 SYDVKM. The CDR3 loop reads CASSPPQPDTEAFF. As DNA, the CDR3 is TGTGCCAGCAGCCCGCCCCAACCGGACACTGAAGCTTTCTTT.

This clone came up a few times. The chain employs TRBV6-5 and TRBJ2-5; D perhaps matches TRBD2 (6 bases). From germline, CDR1 is MNHEY and CDR2 SVGAGI. The CDR3 covers 15 residues. V lost 6 bases and J 4 bases, leaving 18 bases between the germline ends. The CDR3 bases are TGTGCCAGCAGCCTAGGTGGTCGACTAGGAGAGACCCAGTACTTC. Protein product: CASSLGGRLGETQYF.

The rearrangement joins TRBV7-8 to TRBJ2-7, with 7 bases matching TRBD1. The length of the CDR3 is 14 residues. J was trimmed by 3 bases and V by 1 base; bases with no gene match: 3. Germline CDR1 SGHVS, CDR2 FQNEAQ. The CDR3 reads CASSLVGTDYEQYF. The DNA for the CDR3 is TGTGCCAGCAGCTTAGTTGGGACAGACTACGAGCAGTACTTC.

This clone counts as medium-sized. J is TRBJ2-1 and V is TRBV19; 7 bases match TRBD1. V shed 9 bases, J shed 4 bases, and the junction held 9 bases outside the gene matches. The CDR3 extends over 14 amino acids. CDR1 is LNHDA and CDR2 is SQIVND in the germline V gene (reference sequence). Here the CDR3 reads CASAGTEEYNEQFF. The CDR3 nucleotides are TGTGCCAGCGCCGGGACAGAAGAATACAATGAGCAGTTCTTC. Combining the CDR3 with reference TRBV19 and TRBJ2-1 gives the whole variable domain DGGITQSPKYLFRKEGQNVTLSCEQNLNHDAMYWYRQDPGQGLRLIYYSQIVNDFQKGDIAEGYSVSREKKESFPLTVTSAQKNPTAFYLCASAGTEEYNEQFFGPGTRLTVL.

The genes are TRBV4-3 and TRBJ1-2; 9 bases are shared with TRBD1. Per germline, CDR1 LGHNA and CDR2 YSLEER. Trimming at V came to 4 bases and at J to 3 bases, leaving 6 bases not matched to a gene. The CDR3 consists of 15 residues. The CDR3 bases are TGCGCCAGCAGCCGCAACAGGGGGCTGTACTATGGCTACACCTTC. It specifies CASSRNRGLYYGYTF.

The V and J genes are TRBV21-1 and TRBJ1-5; TRBD1 reflects the table's D call only, with no check against the DNA. TRBV21-1 is a pseudogene segment. CDR3 size: 16 residues. For the CDR3, the DNA is TGTGCCAGCAGCAAAGTCCGGGACAGGGTTTATCAGCCCCAGCATTTT. This sequence encodes CASSKVRDRVYQPQHF.

The V and J genes are TRBV6-2 or TRBV6-3 and TRBJ2-2, with 11 nucleotides matching TRBD2. V lost 8 bases to trimming and J lost 5 bases; unmatched junction nucleotides: 10. The germline CDR1 and CDR2 sequences are MNHEY and SVGEGT. The CDR3 loop spans 16 amino acids. Written as DNA, the CDR3 is TGTGCCAGCGGCCTACTAGCGGGAGAGATAACCGGGGAGCTGTTTTTT. Its protein product is CASGLLAGEITGELFF.

The gene calls are TRBV10-3 and TRBJ1-5; D is unclear. CDR3 length equals 13 residues. V dropped 4 bases and J dropped 5 bases, with 9 bases sitting between them. Per germline, CDR1 ENHRY and CDR2 SYGVKD. This chain's CDR3 is CAISARSDQPQHF. The CDR3 DNA is TGTGCCATCAGTGCACGATCGGATCAGCCCCAGCATTTT.

The CDR3 protein is CSVSQTRKPETQYF. The CDR3 nucleotides read TGCAGCGTTTCGCAGACACGTAAACCGGAGACCCAGTACTTC. This chain links TRBV29-1 with TRBJ2-5; unclear D gene. Trimming removed 5 bases from V and 5 bases from J, with 18 bases in between. The CDR3 runs 14 residues. Germline CDR1 and CDR2: SQVTM and ANQGSEA.

This sequence joins TRBV19 and TRBJ2-1, with 8 bases fitting TRBD1. The CDR3 contains 15 residues. V lost 2 bases, J lost 2 bases, and 2 bases stayed unmatched. Germline V gives CDR1 LNHDA, CDR2 SQIVND (reference sequence). The CDR3 nucleotides read TGTGCCAGTAGTATATCAGGGGGCGCCTACAATGAGCAGTTCTTC. Encoded protein: CASSISGGAYNEQFF.

The chain recombines TRBV7-9 with TRBJ1-4, with TRBD1 matching over 8 bases. Germline-derived CDR1 and CDR2 are SEHNR and FQNEAQ (reference sequence). The CDR3 contains 15 residues. Trimming cost V 5 bases and J 5 bases; bases outside gene matches: 7. CDR3 in DNA: TGTGCCAGCAGCCCGTCAACAGGGGGGAATGAAAAACTGTTTTTT. It yields the protein CASSPSTGGNEKLFF.

The chain recombines TRBV6-4 with TRBJ2-3; TRBD2 aligns across 8 bases. Germline V gene sequence: CDR1 MRHNA, CDR2 SNTAGT. The CDR3 loop spans 14 amino acids. J gave up 3 bases and V 7 bases, and 6 bases lay outside the gene matches. CDR3 amino acids: CASKPGLETDTQYF. CDR3 coding DNA: TGTGCCAGCAAACCGGGACTAGAGACAGATACGCAGTATTTT.

The chain has TRBV12-5 and TRBJ2-1; the match to TRBD2 covers 13 bases. The CDR3 has 17 residues. Germline V gene sequence: CDR1 LGHNT, CDR2 FRNRAP. Germline trimming cut 6 bases from V and 4 bases from J; bases unmatched to any gene: 9. The CDR3 nucleotides read TGTGCTAGTGGATCTATCGGACTAGCGGGAGTATACAATGAGCAGTTCTTC. It codes for CASGSIGLAGVYNEQFF.

This chain uses TRBV7-2 with TRBJ2-7, with D tentatively TRBD1 (7 bases). This CDR3 comprises 13 residues. Between the trimmed V and J ends, which lost 3 bases and 6 bases, there was a span of 12 bases. CDR1 and CDR2 from the germline V gene are SGHTA and FQGNSA. CDR3 sequence: CASSFPQGGEQYF. The CDR3 region has the DNA TGTGCCAGCAGCTTCCCTCAGGGGGGCGAGCAGTACTTC. The full variable domain, with the rest looked up from reference TRBV7-2 and TRBJ2-7, is GAGVSQSPSNKVTEKGKDVELRCDPISGHTALYWYRQSLGQGLEFLIYFQGNSAPDKSGLPSDRFSAERTGGSVSTLTIQRTQQEDSAVYLCASSFPQGGEQYFGPGTRLTVT.

The CDR3 protein is CASSIKGPTGELFF. The CDR3, as DNA: TGTGCCAGTAGTATAAAGGGGCCGACCGGGGAGCTGTTTTTT. V usage is TRBV19 and J usage is TRBJ2-2; D perhaps matches TRBD1 (5 bases). V lost 2 bases, J lost 5 bases, and 9 bases lay in between. The length of the CDR3 is 14 residues. CDR1 and CDR2 (germline): LNHDA, SQIVND (reference sequence).

J is TRBJ2-3 and V is TRBV27; D is undetermined. The length of the CDR3 is 13 residues. Trimming removed 5 bases at V and 0 bases at J, with 6 bases between. Germline V CDR1 and CDR2: MNHEY, SMNVEV (reference sequence). The CDR3 DNA follows: TGTGCCAGCAGTCTGTCTAGCACAGATACGCAGTATTTT. Residues: CASSLSSTDTQYF.

This clone was seen just once. The chain carries TRBV5-4 and TRBJ2-1; 8 nucleotides agree with TRBD1. V shed 4 bases and J 5 bases; nucleotides not matched to a gene: 2. The CDR3 length is 13 residues. The germline V gene has CDR1 SGHNT and CDR2 YYREEE (reference sequence). DNA of the CDR3: TGTGCCAGCAGCCCGGACAGGGACAATGAGCAGTTCTTC. It specifies CASSPDRDNEQFF.

This clone was observed a handful of times. This chain uses TRBV19 with TRBJ1-2; no firm D call. CDR3 length equals 15 residues. V was shortened by 7 bases and J by 7 bases, with 22 bases between the two germline ends. Germline V lookup: CDR1 LNHDA, CDR2 SQIVND (reference sequence). CDR3 nucleotides: TGTGCCAGTAAGGCCATCGCGGGGAAGGGTCCTGGCTACACCTTC. Amino acids: CASKAIAGKGPGYTF.

The chain recombines TRBV28 with TRBJ2-3; TRBD2 agrees at 8 bases. The V gene's germline CDR1 is MDHEN and CDR2 SYDVKM. Germline trimming cut 7 bases from V and 1 base from J; bases unmatched to any gene: 4. The CDR3 has 14 amino acids. DNA for the CDR3: TGTGCCAGCACCCTGACTAGCGGCACAGATACGCAGTATTTT. The encoded protein is CASTLTSGTDTQYF.

The rearrangement links TRBV15 to TRBJ2-7; 14 bases are a match to TRBD2. Trimming took 1 base from V and 3 from J; bases not matched to a gene: 8. This CDR3 has 18 residues. Germline V gene lookup returns CDR1 LNHNV and CDR2 YYDKDF (reference sequence). The CDR3 coding sequence is TGTGCCACCAGCAGAGGGGTCCAGGGGACTAGCGGGAGCTACGAGCAGTACTTC. Translated, it gives CATSRGVQGTSGSYEQYF.

This clone has ten or more counts. The genes are TRBV4-2 and TRBJ1-2; no reliable D call. The ends were cut back, 0 bases at V and 1 base at J, with 6 bases in the middle. This CDR3 is 14 amino acids long. The V gene's germline CDR1 is LGHNA and CDR2 YNFKEQ. CDR3 nucleotide sequence: TGTGCCAGCAGCCAAGATGAGGGTAACTATGGCTACACCTTC. This codes for CASSQDEGNYGYTF.

The genes are TRBV5-8 and TRBJ2-7, with unresolved D. The CDR3 is made up of 13 amino acids. Germline-derived CDR1 and CDR2 are SGHTS and YDEGEE. V dropped 1 base and J dropped 3 bases, with 8 bases sitting between them. The CDR3 sequence: CASSLYSNYEQYF. The CDR3 DNA sequence: TGTGCCAGCAGCTTGTACTCCAACTACGAGCAGTACTTC.

The V call is TRBV6-5, the J call TRBJ2-3, with TRBD2 matching over 8 bases. Germline loops: CDR1 MNHEY, CDR2 SVGAGI. The CDR3 is made up of 15 amino acids. V lost 4 bases to trimming and J lost 8 bases; unmatched junction nucleotides: 11. DNA for the CDR3: TGTGCCAGCAGTTCTCCGGGACTAGTAGTGGGTACGCAGTATTTT. This sequence encodes CASSSPGLVVGTQYF.

The chain couples TRBV27 to TRBJ1-1; D unclear. CDR3 length equals 16 residues. Germline V CDR1 and CDR2: MNHEY, SMNVEV (reference sequence). V was pared by 1 base and J by 4 bases, with 16 bases between. The CDR3 spells CASSLLRPEAPTEAFF. DNA for the CDR3: TGTGCCAGCAGTTTATTGAGGCCAGAGGCCCCCACTGAAGCTTTCTTT.